Shown below are 11 T cell receptor beta chains from a single sample sequenced in a study of blood T cells in healthy people across ages. Primers used in a second PCR of roughly 6 to 11 cycles were a sample-barcoded 5' primer and a J-beta primer mix. TCRdb reprocessed the 5' RACE reads with MiXCR, giving one entry per CDR3 protein. Seen here are more than 1.4 million distinct CDR3 sequences, approximately 42% observed once, and the top ten hold roughly 7.9%. Sequences were obtained from blood. Receptor source: a young woman in good health.

The chain recombines TRBV13 with TRBJ1-2; 7 nucleotides align to TRBD1. In germline, CDR1 is PRHDT, CDR2 FYEKMQ (reference sequence). J lost 2 bases, V lost 4 bases, and 7 bases had no gene match. There are 15 residues in the CDR3. The CDR3, as DNA: TGTGCCAGCAGCTCGACAGGGAGATCCAACTATGGCTACACCTTC. This codes for CASSSTGRSNYGYTF.

This clonotype was seen a few times. The genes are TRBV7-2 and TRBJ2-7; D call uncertain. The V gene lost 5 bases and the J gene lost 0 bases, with 14 bases spanning the gap. Germline CDR1 is SGHTA and CDR2 is FQGNSA. The CDR3 spans 15 residues. CDR3 in DNA: TGTGCCAGCAGCCCTGTGGGCGGTTACTCCTACGAGCAGTACTTC. This sequence encodes CASSPVGGYSYEQYF.

The chain has TRBV2 and TRBJ2-3; D is possibly TRBD2 (5 bases). The V gene lost 4 bases and the J gene lost 4 bases, with 18 bases spanning the gap. The V gene's germline CDR1 is SNHLY and CDR2 FYNNEI. The length of the CDR3 is 16 residues. CDR3 sequence reads: CASSGGYSGSPDTQYF. CDR3 bases: TGTGCCAGCAGTGGGGGTTATTCGGGGTCCCCAGATACGCAGTATTTT.

The V gene is TRBV11-2, the J gene TRBJ2-3; D is perhaps TRBD2 (5 bases). Trimming took off 2 bases at V and 4 bases at J, with 13 bases between the two ends. This CDR3 is built from 15 residues. Germline loops: CDR1 SGHAT, CDR2 FQNNGV. The CDR3 loop reads CASSLPSQLADTQYF. CDR3 coding DNA: TGTGCCAGCAGCTTACCCAGTCAACTAGCAGATACGCAGTATTTT.

The V and J genes are TRBV4-2 and TRBJ2-3; 7 bases align to TRBD2. Per the germline V gene, CDR1 is LGHNA and CDR2 is YNFKEQ. There are 19 residues in the CDR3. After removal of 4 bases from V and 5 bases from J, the junction contained 21 bases not matched to a gene. The CDR3 DNA reads as TGTGCCAGCAGCCCGGCTAGCGGAAATCCGCTGACCCCCATAGATACGCAGTATTTT. Translating it yields CASSPASGNPLTPIDTQYF.

There are a few counts of this clonotype. This chain uses TRBV4-2 with TRBJ2-3; 11 nucleotides line up with TRBD2. Germline CDR1 reads LGHNA; CDR2 reads YNFKEQ. This CDR3 comprises 18 residues. The V gene end was trimmed by 4 bases and the J gene end by 3 bases; junction bases not matched to a gene: 12. CDR3 amino acids: CASSPEDLAGGPTDTQYF. The CDR3 nucleotides are TGTGCCAGCAGCCCAGAGGATTTAGCGGGAGGGCCAACAGATACGCAGTATTTT.

Only a few counts were recorded for this clonotype. This sequence joins TRBV20-1 and TRBJ2-7, with 7 bases identical to TRBD2. CDR1 and CDR2 from the germline V gene are DFQATT and SNEGSKA (reference sequence). This CDR3 comprises 15 residues. With 6 bases clipped from V and 0 bases from J, the junction kept 11 bases outside the gene matches. The CDR3 reads CSAPKGTTSSYEQYF. The CDR3 DNA reads as TGCAGTGCCCCCAAGGGGACTACCAGCTCCTACGAGCAGTACTTC.

This clonotype was seen a few times. The chain couples TRBV3-1 to TRBJ2-3; D uncertain. The V gene lost 7 bases and the J gene lost 2 bases, with 16 bases spanning the gap. The germline V gene encodes CDR1 LGHDT and CDR2 YNNKEL (reference sequence). The CDR3 has 15 residues. The CDR3 coding sequence is TGTGCCAGCACCACGAGTGGCACGTCCACAGATACGCAGTATTTT. Its protein is CASTTSGTSTDTQYF.

This chain links TRBV5-1 with TRBJ1-2, with a weak D call TRBD1 (6 bases). The germline gives CDR1 SGHRS, CDR2 YFSETQ. The CDR3 loop spans 15 amino acids. The germline V and J ends were trimmed by 1 base and 4 bases, with 14 bases remaining between them. The CDR3 coding sequence is TGCGCCAGCAGCTTGCCGGGGGGCGCACCCTATGGCTACACCTTC. Its translation: CASSLPGGAPYGYTF. The full variable domain, completed using reference TRBV5-1 and TRBJ1-2, is KAGVTQTPRYLIKTRGQQVTLSCSPISGHRSVSWYQQTPGQGLQFLFEYFSETQRNKGNFPGRFSGRQFSNSRSEMNVSTLELGDSALYLCASSLPGGAPYGYTFGSGTRLTVV.

The genes are TRBV19 and TRBJ2-5, with 7 positions matching TRBD2. The J call may be in error: the DNA end matches TRBJ2-7 better. This CDR3 comprises 14 residues. CDR1 and CDR2 (germline): LNHDA, SQIVND (reference sequence). The CDR3 is CASSWASGLYEQYF. CDR3 DNA sequence: TGTGCCAGTAGTTGGGCTAGCGGTTTGTACGAGCAGTACTTC.

V gene TRBV7-9 combines with J gene TRBJ2-7; D gene unclear. The V gene's germline CDR1 is SEHNR and CDR2 FQNEAQ (reference sequence). The CDR3 has 11 residues. Trimming left V 6 bases short and J 6 bases short, with 9 bases between. This CDR3 reads CASSEVSEQYF. The CDR3 nucleotides are TGTGCCAGCAGTGAGGTCTCCGAGCAGTACTTC.